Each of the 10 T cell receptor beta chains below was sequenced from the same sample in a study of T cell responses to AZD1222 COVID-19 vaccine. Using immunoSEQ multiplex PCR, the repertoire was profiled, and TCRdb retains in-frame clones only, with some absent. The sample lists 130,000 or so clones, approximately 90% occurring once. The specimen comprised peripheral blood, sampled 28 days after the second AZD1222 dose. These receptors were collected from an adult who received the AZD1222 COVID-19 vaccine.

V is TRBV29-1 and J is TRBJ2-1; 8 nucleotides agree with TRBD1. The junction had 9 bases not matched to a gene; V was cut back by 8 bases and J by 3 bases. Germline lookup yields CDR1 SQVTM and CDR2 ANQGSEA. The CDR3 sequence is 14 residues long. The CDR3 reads CSLRHRGSYNEQFF. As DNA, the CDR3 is TGCAGCTTACGACACAGGGGGAGCTACAATGAGCAGTTCTTC.

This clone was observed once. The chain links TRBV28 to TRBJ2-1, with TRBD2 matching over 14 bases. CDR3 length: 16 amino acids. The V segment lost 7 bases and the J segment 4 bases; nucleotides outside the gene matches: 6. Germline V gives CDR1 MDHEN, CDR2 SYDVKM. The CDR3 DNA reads TGTGCCAGCACCGTGGGACTAGCGGGGGCTTACAATGAGCAGTTCTTC. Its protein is CASTVGLAGAYNEQFF.

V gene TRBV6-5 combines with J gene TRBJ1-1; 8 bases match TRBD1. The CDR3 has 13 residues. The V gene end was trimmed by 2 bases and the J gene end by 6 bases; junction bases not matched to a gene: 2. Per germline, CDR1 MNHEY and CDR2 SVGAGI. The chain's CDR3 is CASSYDRGAEAFF. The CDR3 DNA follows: TGTGCCAGCAGTTACGACAGGGGCGCTGAAGCTTTCTTT.

CDR3 sequence (DNA): TGTGCCAGCAGTTACGACAGGGGGAGGGAAAAACTGTTTTTT. Translation gives CASSYDRGREKLFF. The chain couples TRBV28 to TRBJ1-4, with 9 positions matching TRBD1. With 4 bases clipped from V and 8 bases from J, the junction kept 5 bases outside the gene matches. The length of the CDR3 is 14 residues. Per germline, CDR1 MDHEN and CDR2 SYDVKM.

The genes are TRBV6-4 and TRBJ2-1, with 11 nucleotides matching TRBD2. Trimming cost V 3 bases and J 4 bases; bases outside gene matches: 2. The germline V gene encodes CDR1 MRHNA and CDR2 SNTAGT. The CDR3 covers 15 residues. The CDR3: CASSEASGGYNEQFF. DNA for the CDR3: TGTGCCAGCAGTGAGGCTAGCGGGGGGTACAATGAGCAGTTCTTC.

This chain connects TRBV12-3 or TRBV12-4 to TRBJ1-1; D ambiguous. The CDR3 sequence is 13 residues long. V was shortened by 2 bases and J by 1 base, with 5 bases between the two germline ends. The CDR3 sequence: CASSLWTNTEAFF. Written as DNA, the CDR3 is TGTGCCAGCAGTTTATGGACGAACACTGAAGCTTTCTTT.

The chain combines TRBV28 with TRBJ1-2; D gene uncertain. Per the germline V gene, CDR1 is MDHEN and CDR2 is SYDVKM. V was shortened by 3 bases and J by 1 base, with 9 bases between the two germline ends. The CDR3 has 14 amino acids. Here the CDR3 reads CASSLGGNNYGYTF. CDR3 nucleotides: TGTGCCAGCAGTTTGGGAGGGAATAACTATGGCTACACCTTC.

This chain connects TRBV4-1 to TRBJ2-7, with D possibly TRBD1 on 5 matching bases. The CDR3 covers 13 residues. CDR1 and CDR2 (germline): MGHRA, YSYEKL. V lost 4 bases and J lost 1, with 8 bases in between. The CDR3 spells CASSLTVSYEQYF. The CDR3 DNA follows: TGCGCCAGCAGCCTGACAGTTTCCTACGAGCAGTACTTC.

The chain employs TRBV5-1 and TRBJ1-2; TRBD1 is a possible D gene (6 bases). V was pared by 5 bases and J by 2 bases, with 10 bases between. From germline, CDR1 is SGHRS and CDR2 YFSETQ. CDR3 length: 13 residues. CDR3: CASRSGQNYGYTF. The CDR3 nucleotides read TGCGCCAGCAGGTCTGGACAGAACTATGGCTACACCTTC.

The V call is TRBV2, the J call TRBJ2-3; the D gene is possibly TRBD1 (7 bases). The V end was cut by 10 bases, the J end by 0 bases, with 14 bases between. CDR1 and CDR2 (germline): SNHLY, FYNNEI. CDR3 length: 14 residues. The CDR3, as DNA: TGTGCCACCCAGGGGGGCACTAGCACAGATACGCAGTATTTT. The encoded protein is CATQGGTSTDTQYF.